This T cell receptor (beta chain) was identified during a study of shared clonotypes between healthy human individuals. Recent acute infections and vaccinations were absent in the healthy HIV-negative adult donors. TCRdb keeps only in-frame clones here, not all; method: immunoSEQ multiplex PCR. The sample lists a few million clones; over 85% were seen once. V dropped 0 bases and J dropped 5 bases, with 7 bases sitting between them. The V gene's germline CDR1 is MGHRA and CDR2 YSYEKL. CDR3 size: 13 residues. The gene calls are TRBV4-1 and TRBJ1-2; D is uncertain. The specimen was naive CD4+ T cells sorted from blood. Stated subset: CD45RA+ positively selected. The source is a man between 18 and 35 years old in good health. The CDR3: CASSQDWVYGYTF. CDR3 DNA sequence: TGCGCCAGCAGCCAAGATTGGGTATATGGCTACACCTTC.